One sample yielded the 22 T cell receptor beta chains listed below, sequenced in a study of T cell changes during pregnancy in multiple sclerosis. Here immunoSEQ multiplex PCR was the method, and the copy in TCRdb shows in-frame clones only, minus some. Of some 80,000 clones in the sample, about 95% were seen once. The source material was peripheral blood, sampled in the third trimester of pregnancy. These receptors were collected from a female donor with multiple sclerosis, enrolled in a pregnancy study.

The V call is TRBV19, the J call TRBJ2-1; TRBD2 matches 7 bases. The CDR3 is made up of 14 amino acids. The V and J ends lost 7 bases and 0 bases, in that order; junction bases with no gene match: 3. CDR1 is LNHDA, CDR2 SQIVND, per germline (reference sequence). The CDR3 nucleotides are TGTGCCAGTATGGGCGGGAGCTCCTACAATGAGCAGTTCTTC. It translates to CASMGGSSYNEQFF.

The chain recombines TRBV14 with TRBJ1-4, with D perhaps matching TRBD1 (5 bases). Germline-derived CDR1 and CDR2 are SGHDN and FVKESK. With 4 bases removed from V and 7 bases from J, the gap between germline ends came to 16 bases. The CDR3 extends over 15 amino acids. CDR3 loop: CASSLESGGGEKLFF. In nucleotides, the CDR3 is TGTGCCAGCAGCCTAGAGTCGGGGGGAGGTGAAAAACTGTTTTTT.

The chain couples TRBV6-6 to TRBJ2-7; possibly TRBD1 for D (6 bases). The CDR3 is made up of 15 amino acids. V gave up 7 bases and J gave up 4 bases, with 20 bases separating them. Germline V lookup: CDR1 MNHNY, CDR2 SVGAGI (reference sequence). CDR3 residues: CASKATGQVYYEQYF. CDR3 coding DNA: TGTGCCAGCAAAGCGACAGGCCAAGTGTATTACGAGCAGTACTTC.

This clone is a singleton in its sample. The genes are TRBV7-9 and TRBJ2-7; 7 bases fit TRBD1. V was pared by 5 bases and J by 5 bases, with 15 bases of the junction left unmatched. Germline V gene lookup returns CDR1 SEHNR and CDR2 FQNEAQ (reference sequence). The CDR3 has 16 residues. The DNA for the CDR3 is TGTGCCAGCAGCCCACATATTCGGACAGGCGGCAACGAGCAGTACTTC. Residues: CASSPHIRTGGNEQYF.

About this clone: One junction end disagrees with the germline gene, perhaps due to a read error. The chain joins TRBV6-1 to TRBJ2-5, with D unresolved. The CDR3 consists of 10 residues. Germline values: CDR1 MNHNS, CDR2 SASEGT. The CDR3 is CASSEETQYF. CDR3 nucleotides: TGTGCCAGCAGCGAAGAGACCCAGTACTTC.

In its sample, this clone was seen once. The V and J genes are TRBV7-8 and TRBJ1-1, with unresolved D. Looked up from germline, CDR1 is SGHVS and CDR2 is FQNEAQ. There are 14 residues in the CDR3. The V and J ends lost 2 bases and 3 bases respectively, with 10 bases between them. In DNA form, the CDR3 reads TGTGCCAGCAGCTTACGAGGAGTGGACACTGAAGCTTTCTTT. This translates into CASSLRGVDTEAFF.

The count of this clone is one. The chain recombines TRBV30 with TRBJ1-2; D perhaps matches TRBD1 (6 bases). From germline, CDR1 is GTSNPN and CDR2 SVGIG (reference sequence). The germline V and J ends were trimmed by 2 bases and 3 bases, with 19 bases remaining between them. The CDR3 is 16 residues long. The DNA of the CDR3 is TGTGCCTGGAGTCCCCTTGTGGGGGCTATATACTATGGCTACACCTTC. Translation: CAWSPLVGAIYYGYTF.

The chain links TRBV7-8 to TRBJ2-7; no definite D call. Trimming removed 5 bases at V and 2 bases at J, with 16 bases between. This CDR3 spans 15 amino acids. CDR1 and CDR2 from the germline V gene are SGHVS and FQNEAQ. CDR3 nucleotides: TGTGCCAGCAGCCCCTCCTCTACAGAGACCTACGAGCAGTACTTC. This encodes CASSPSSTETYEQYF.

This chain uses TRBV11-2 with TRBJ2-1; 9 bases line up with TRBD2. The CDR3 sequence is 17 residues long. J lost 3 bases, V lost 2 bases, and 8 bases had no gene match. Germline V CDR1 and CDR2: SGHAT, FQNNGV. The CDR3 region is CASSLIGGGAFYNEQFF. CDR3 in DNA: TGTGCCAGCAGCTTAATCGGCGGGGGGGCCTTCTACAATGAGCAGTTCTTC.

A remark on this clone: Other DNA sequences within the sample encode an identical CDR3. The CDR3 DNA reads as TGTGCCAGCTCACCACTTGACAGGGGCGAGCAGTACTTC. Encoded protein: CASSPLDRGEQYF. This rearrangement joins TRBV18 to TRBJ2-7; 8 nucleotides line up with TRBD1. J gave up 6 bases and V 1 base, and 2 bases lay outside the gene matches. The germline V gene encodes CDR1 KGHSH and CDR2 LQKENI. The CDR3 length is 13 residues.

The V gene is TRBV6-4, the J gene TRBJ1-2, with TRBD1 matching 9 bases. Germline V lookup: CDR1 MRHNA, CDR2 SNTAGT. The CDR3 contains 15 residues. J was trimmed by 7 bases and V by 3 bases; bases with no gene match: 9. The DNA for the CDR3 is TGTGCCAGCAGTGATACGGGACAGGGTCTCTTTGGCTACACCTTC. Translating it yields CASSDTGQGLFGYTF.

V and J are TRBV6-1 and TRBJ2-1; TRBD2 matches at 7 bases. J gave up 8 bases and V 3 bases, and 1 base lay outside the gene matches. CDR1 and CDR2 from the germline V gene are MNHNS and SASEGT. The CDR3 has 12 residues. In nucleotides, the CDR3 is TGTGCCAGCAGTGAGGGGGGGTATGAGCAGTTCTTC. This sequence encodes CASSEGGYEQFF.

The chain has TRBV9 and TRBJ2-1; TRBD1 is a possible D gene (6 bases). Germline V gene data show CDR1 as SGDLS and CDR2 as YYNGEE. The CDR3 is 15 residues long. The V gene lost 0 bases and the J gene lost 3 bases, with 10 bases spanning the gap. CDR3 sequence reads: CASSVVPGDYNEQFF. In DNA, the CDR3 is TGTGCCAGCAGCGTAGTACCAGGGGACTACAATGAGCAGTTCTTC. Filled out from reference TRBV9 and TRBJ2-1, the complete variable domain reads DSGVTQTPKHLITATGQRVTLRCSPRSGDLSVYWYQQSLDQGLQFLIQYYNGEERAKGNILERFSAQQFPDLHSELNLSSLELGDSALYFCASSVVPGDYNEQFFGPGTRLTVL.

V is TRBV19 and J is TRBJ2-7; 9 bases agree with TRBD1. Germline-derived CDR1 and CDR2 are LNHDA and SQIVND (reference sequence). V was clipped by 3 bases and J by 2 bases; unmatched bases: 2. CDR3 size: 14 residues. Here the CDR3 DNA reads TGTGCCAGTAGTATGAGGGACAGGGCCTACGAGCAGTACTTC. It yields the protein CASSMRDRAYEQYF.

This rearrangement joins TRBV9 to TRBJ1-1; a possible D gene is TRBD1 (5 bases). V shed 0 bases and J shed 6 bases, with 21 bases lying between them. The CDR3 spans 17 residues. Germline-derived CDR1 and CDR2 are SGDLS and YYNGEE. The CDR3 bases are TGTGCCAGCAGCGTAGCTCCCGTGGAGGGACTTGGGGCTGAAGCTTTCTTT. Translated: CASSVAPVEGLGAEAFF.

The chain links TRBV5-7 to TRBJ2-7; TRBD2 is a possible D gene (5 bases). TRBV5-7 counts as an open reading frame of uncertain function. Trimming removed 0 bases at V and 7 bases at J, with 5 bases between. The CDR3 has 11 amino acids. The CDR3 loop is CASSLAGEQYF. The CDR3 DNA reads TGTGCCAGCAGCTTGGCGGGAGAGCAGTACTTC.

V usage is TRBV2 and J usage is TRBJ2-7; TRBD2 matches at 10 bases. The CDR3 is 20 residues long. Germline lookup yields CDR1 SNHLY and CDR2 FYNNEI. V shed 3 bases and J 0 bases; nucleotides not matched to a gene: 17. In DNA, the CDR3 is TGTGCCAGCAGTGATCCCCTGTATAGCGGGGGGTCAAGGAGCTCCTACGAGCAGTACTTC. It encodes CASSDPLYSGGSRSSYEQYF.

Only one count was recorded for this clone. The genes are TRBV5-1 and TRBJ2-3, with a possible D match to TRBD2 (6 bases). This CDR3 comprises 11 residues. Looked up from germline, CDR1 is SGHRS and CDR2 is YFSETQ. The V and J ends lost 7 bases and 6 bases respectively, with 9 bases between them. CDR3 in amino acids: CASGGEDTQYF. The CDR3 nucleotides are TGCGCCAGCGGCGGGGAGGATACGCAGTATTTT. The full variable domain, in which reference TRBV5-1 and TRBJ2-3 provide the parts outside the CDR3, is KAGVTQTPRYLIKTRGQQVTLSCSPISGHRSVSWYQQTPGQGLQFLFEYFSETQRNKGNFPGRFSGRQFSNSRSEMNVSTLELGDSALYLCASGGEDTQYFGPGTRLTVL.

This clone was seen a single time. The V gene is TRBV7-2, the J gene TRBJ1-2, with 7 bases identical to TRBD1. V gave up 6 bases and J gave up 8 bases; unmatched junction bases: 15. This CDR3 is 15 amino acids long. Germline CDR1 reads SGHTA; CDR2 reads FQGNSA. The chain's CDR3 is CASRPPRQGTGGYTF. The CDR3 DNA reads as TGTGCCAGCAGACCTCCTCGACAGGGAACGGGCGGCTACACCTTC.

The V gene is TRBV6-1, the J gene TRBJ1-6, with D uncertain. Per the germline V gene, CDR1 is MNHNS and CDR2 is SASEGT. V lost 0 bases, J lost 13 bases, and 16 bases lay in between. This CDR3 comprises 15 residues. The CDR3 DNA reads TGTGCCAGCAGTGAAGCCGAATCCAGGTTCCGTCCCCTCCACTTT. The encoded protein is CASSEAESRFRPLHF.

The chain combines TRBV30 with TRBJ2-3; D unresolved. This CDR3 is 14 amino acids long. V lost 0 bases and J lost 5, with 12 bases in between. CDR1 and CDR2 from the germline V gene are GTSNPN and SVGIG (reference sequence). CDR3 DNA: TGTGCCTGGAGTGTAATCGGGTTTGGAGATACGCAGTATTTT. This encodes CAWSVIGFGDTQYF.

This sequence joins TRBV10-3 and TRBJ1-1; D is possibly TRBD1 (5 bases). CDR3 length: 12 amino acids. Germline CDR1 and CDR2: ENHRY and SYGVKD. Trimming took off 6 bases at V and 1 base at J, with 6 bases between the two ends. CDR3 protein: CAISTGNTEAFF. The CDR3 DNA follows: TGTGCCATCAGCACAGGGAACACTGAAGCTTTCTTT.